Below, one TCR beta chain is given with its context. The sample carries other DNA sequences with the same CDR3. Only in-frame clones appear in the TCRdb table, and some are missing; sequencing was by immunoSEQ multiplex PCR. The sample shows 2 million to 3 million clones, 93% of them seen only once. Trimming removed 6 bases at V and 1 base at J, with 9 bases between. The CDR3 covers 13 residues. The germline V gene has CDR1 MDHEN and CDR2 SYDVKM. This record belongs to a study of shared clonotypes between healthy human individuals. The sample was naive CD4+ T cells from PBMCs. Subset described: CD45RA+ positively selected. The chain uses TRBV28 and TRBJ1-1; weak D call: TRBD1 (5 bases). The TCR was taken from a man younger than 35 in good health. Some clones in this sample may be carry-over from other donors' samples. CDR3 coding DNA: TGTGCCAGCAGCGGGGGACGGAACACTGAAGCTTTCTTT. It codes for CASSGGRNTEAFF.